The rows below give T cell receptor beta chains drawn from one sample of a study of blood T cell repertoires in COVID-19. TCRdb's table, derived via immunoSEQ multiplex PCR, lists solely in-frame clones and lacks some. The sample carries under 300,000 clones, more than 75% recorded once. The sequenced sample was peripheral blood. The receptors shown here come from an elderly man with acute or convalescent COVID-19. CDR3s include the opening cysteine and the closing phenylalanine or tryptophan. The order of the fields is J gene, D gene, clone size, V gene, CDR3 DNA, CDR3 protein. A D gene is named only where the DNA matches it firmly. Rows give clone size only sometimes, using once, few, many, or a class for an expanded clone.

TRBJ1-4	.	.	TRBV2	TGTGCCAGCAGTGACTTAAATGAAAAACTGTTTTTT	CASSDLNEKLFF
TRBJ1-1	.	.	TRBV28	TGTGCCAGCAGTTTTGGACACTTGAACACTGAAGCTTTCTTT	CASSFGHLNTEAFF
TRBJ2-7	TRBD2	.	TRBV28	TGTGCCAGCAGTTTCGCTAGCGGGAGAAGGTACGAGCAGTACTTC	CASSFASGRRYEQYF
TRBJ2-1	TRBD1	.	TRBV6-5	TGTGCCAGCAGTCACGACAGGGTACGGAATGAGCAGTTCTTC	CASSHDRVRNEQFF
TRBJ2-1	TRBD2	.	TRBV18	TGTGCCAGCTCACCGGTTCATGCTAGCGGGGGCAATGAGCAGTTCTTC	CASSPVHASGGNEQFF
TRBJ1-6	.	.	TRBV27	TGTGCCAGCAGTTCCCACCCGGGGGGAGGGTATAATTCACCCCTCCACTTT	CASSSHPGGGYNSPLHF
TRBJ2-1	TRBD1	.	TRBV29-1	TGCAGCGTTGAAGGGGCAGGGGGCTCCTACAATGAGCAGTTCTTC	CSVEGAGGSYNEQFF
TRBJ2-5	TRBD1	.	TRBV10-3	TGTGCCATCAGTGACACAGGGGTAACAGAGACCCAGTACTTC	CAISDTGVTETQYF
TRBJ2-7	.	.	TRBV18	TGTGCCAGCTCATCTCCAGTAGCGGCCCCTTCCTACGAGCAGTACTTC	CASSSPVAAPSYEQYF
TRBJ2-1	.	.	TRBV11-1	TGTGCCAGCAGCTTTCTCGCGGTTTACAATGAGCAGTTCTTC	CASSFLAVYNEQFF
TRBJ1-4	TRBD1	many	TRBV6-1	TGTGCCAGCAGTGCCTCGGGACAGATGGCAACTAATGAAAAACTGTTTTTT	CASSASGQMATNEKLFF
TRBJ2-4	TRBD1	.	TRBV19	TGTGGACCCCGGAGGGGACAGGAGTACTTC	CGPRRGQEYF
TRBJ1-1	.	.	TRBV18	TGTGCCAGCTCACTGGACAGAAGCACTGAAGCTTTCTTT	CASSLDRSTEAFF